This paragraph reports one T cell receptor (beta chain). The sequenced template was cDNA made from the entire isolated RNA. Clones were read by immunoSEQ multiplex PCR, and TCRdb kept only the in-frame ones, dropping some. This sample has about 620,000 clones, with 15% to 18% found just once. This specimen comes from a study of beta chain features in type 1 diabetes. The CDR3 length is 16 residues. Per germline, CDR1 SGHRS and CDR2 YFSETQ. The germline V and J ends were trimmed by 4 bases and 0 bases, with 14 bases remaining between them. Sequenced material: naive CD4+ T cells from blood. The rearrangement joins TRBV5-1 to TRBJ2-1; D remains unclear. This clonotype was sampled from a man between 18 and 29 years old in good health. Here the CDR3 reads CASSATGRSSYNEQFF. CDR3 nucleotides: TGCGCCAGCAGCGCAACCGGACGTAGCTCCTACAATGAGCAGTTCTTC.